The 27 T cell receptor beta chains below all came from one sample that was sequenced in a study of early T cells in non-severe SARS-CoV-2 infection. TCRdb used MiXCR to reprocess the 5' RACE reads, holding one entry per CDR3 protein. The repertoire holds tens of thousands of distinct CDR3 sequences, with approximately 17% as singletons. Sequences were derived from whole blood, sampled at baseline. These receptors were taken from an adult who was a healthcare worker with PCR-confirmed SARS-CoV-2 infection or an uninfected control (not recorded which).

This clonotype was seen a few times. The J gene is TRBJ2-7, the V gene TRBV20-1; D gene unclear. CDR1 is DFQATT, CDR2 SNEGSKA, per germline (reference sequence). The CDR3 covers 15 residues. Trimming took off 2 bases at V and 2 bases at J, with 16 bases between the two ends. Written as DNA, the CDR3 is TGCAGTGCTAGAAGTCTCGATGGTCGTCCCTACGAGCAGTACTTC. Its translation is CSARSLDGRPYEQYF.

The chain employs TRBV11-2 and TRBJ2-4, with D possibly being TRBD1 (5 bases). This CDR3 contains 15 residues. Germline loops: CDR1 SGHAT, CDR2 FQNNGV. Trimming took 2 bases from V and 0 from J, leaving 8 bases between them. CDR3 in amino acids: CASSLNGAAKNIQYF. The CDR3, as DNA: TGTGCCAGCAGCTTAAATGGGGCAGCCAAAAACATTCAGTACTTC.

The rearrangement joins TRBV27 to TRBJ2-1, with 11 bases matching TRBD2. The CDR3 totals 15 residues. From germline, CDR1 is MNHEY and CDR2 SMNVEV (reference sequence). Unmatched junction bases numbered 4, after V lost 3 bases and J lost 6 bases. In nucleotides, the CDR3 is TGTGCCAGCAGTTTCGTAGCGGGAGGGGCCAATGAGCAGTTCTTC. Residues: CASSFVAGGANEQFF.

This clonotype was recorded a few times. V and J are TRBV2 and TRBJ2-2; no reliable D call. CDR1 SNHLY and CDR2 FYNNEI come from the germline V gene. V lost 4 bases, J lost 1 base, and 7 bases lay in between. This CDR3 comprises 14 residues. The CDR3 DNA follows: TGTGCCAGCAGTGTAGGCCTGAACACCGGGGAGCTGTTTTTT. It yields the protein CASSVGLNTGELFF.

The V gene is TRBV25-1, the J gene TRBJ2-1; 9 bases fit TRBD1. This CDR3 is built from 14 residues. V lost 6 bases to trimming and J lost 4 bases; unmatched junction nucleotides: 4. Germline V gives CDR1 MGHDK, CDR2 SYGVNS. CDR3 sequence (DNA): TGTGCCAGCAGAAAGGACAGGGGATACAATGAGCAGTTCTTC. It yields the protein CASRKDRGYNEQFF. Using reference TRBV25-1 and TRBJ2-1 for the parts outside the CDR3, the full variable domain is EADIYQTPRYLVIGTGKKITLECSQTMGHDKMYWYQQDPGMELHLIHYSYGVNSTEKGDLSSESTVSRIRTEHFPLTLESARPSHTSQYLCASRKDRGYNEQFFGPGTRLTVL.

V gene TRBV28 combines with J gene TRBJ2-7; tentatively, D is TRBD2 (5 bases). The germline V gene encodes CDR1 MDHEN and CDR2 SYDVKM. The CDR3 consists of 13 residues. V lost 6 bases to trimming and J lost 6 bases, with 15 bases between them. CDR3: CASRTDSQVEQYF. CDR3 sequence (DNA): TGTGCCAGCAGGACGGACTCTCAGGTCGAGCAGTACTTC.

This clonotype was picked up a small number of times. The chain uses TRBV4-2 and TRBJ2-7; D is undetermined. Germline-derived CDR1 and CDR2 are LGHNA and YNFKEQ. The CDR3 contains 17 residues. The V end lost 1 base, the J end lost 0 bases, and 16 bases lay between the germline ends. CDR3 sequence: CASSQVKGGAYSYEQYF. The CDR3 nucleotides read TGTGCCAGCAGCCAAGTGAAGGGCGGAGCTTACTCCTACGAGCAGTACTTC.

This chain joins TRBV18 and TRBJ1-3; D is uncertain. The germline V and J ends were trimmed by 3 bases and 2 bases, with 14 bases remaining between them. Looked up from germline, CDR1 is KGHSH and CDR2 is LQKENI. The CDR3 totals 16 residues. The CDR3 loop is CASSPPGSTTGNTIYF. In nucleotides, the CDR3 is TGTGCCAGCTCACCCCCGGGGTCGACGACTGGAAACACCATATATTTT.

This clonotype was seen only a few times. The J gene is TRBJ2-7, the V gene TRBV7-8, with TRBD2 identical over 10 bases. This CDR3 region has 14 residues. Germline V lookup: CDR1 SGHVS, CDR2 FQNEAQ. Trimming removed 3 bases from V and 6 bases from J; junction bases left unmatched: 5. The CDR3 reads CASSFGSGRAEQYF. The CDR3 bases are TGTGCCAGCAGCTTTGGAAGCGGGAGGGCCGAGCAGTACTTC.

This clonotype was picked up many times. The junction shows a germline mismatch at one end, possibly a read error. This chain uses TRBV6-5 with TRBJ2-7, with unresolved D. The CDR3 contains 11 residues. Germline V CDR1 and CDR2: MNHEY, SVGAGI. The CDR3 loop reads CASSHSYEQYF. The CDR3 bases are TGTGCCAGCAGTCACTCCTACGAGCAGTACTTC.

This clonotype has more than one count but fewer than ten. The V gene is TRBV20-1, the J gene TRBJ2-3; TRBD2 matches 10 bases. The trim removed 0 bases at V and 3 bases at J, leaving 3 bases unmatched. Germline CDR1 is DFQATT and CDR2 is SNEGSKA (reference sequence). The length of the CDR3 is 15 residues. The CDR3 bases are TGCAGTGCTAGAGATTCGGGACTAGCGACAGATACGCAGTATTTT. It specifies CSARDSGLATDTQYF.

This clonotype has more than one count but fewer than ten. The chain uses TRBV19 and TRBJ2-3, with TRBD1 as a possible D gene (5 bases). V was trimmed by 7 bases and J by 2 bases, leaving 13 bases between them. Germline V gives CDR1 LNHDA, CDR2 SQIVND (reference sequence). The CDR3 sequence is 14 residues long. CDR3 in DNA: TGTGCCAGTACTGACAGTTACTACACAGATACGCAGTATTTT. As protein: CASTDSYYTDTQYF.

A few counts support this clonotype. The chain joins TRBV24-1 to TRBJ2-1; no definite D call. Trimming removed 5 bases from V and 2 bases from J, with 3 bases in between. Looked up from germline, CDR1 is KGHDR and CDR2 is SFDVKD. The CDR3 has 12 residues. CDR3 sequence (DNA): TGTGCCACCAGTGGCACCTACAATGAGCAGTTCTTC. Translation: CATSGTYNEQFF.

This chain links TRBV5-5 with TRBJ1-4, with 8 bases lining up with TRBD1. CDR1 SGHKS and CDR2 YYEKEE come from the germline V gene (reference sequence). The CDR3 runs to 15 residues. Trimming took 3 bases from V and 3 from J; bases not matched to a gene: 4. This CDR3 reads CASSSTGGANEKLFF. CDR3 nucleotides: TGTGCCAGCAGCTCCACAGGGGGAGCTAATGAAAAACTGTTTTTT.

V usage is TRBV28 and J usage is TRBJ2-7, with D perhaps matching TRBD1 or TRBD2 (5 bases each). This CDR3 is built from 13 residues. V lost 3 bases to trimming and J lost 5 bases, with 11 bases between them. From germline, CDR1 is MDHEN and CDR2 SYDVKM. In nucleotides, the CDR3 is TGTGCCAGCAGTTTTTACGGGGCAAACGAGCAGTACTTC. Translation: CASSFYGANEQYF.

CDR3 protein: CASSLTGGSYEQYF. In nucleotides, the CDR3 is TGTGCCAGCAGTTTGACAGGGGGCTCCTACGAGCAGTACTTC. The chain has TRBV28 and TRBJ2-7, with 9 bases matching TRBD1. This CDR3 spans 14 amino acids. Trimming took 3 bases from V and 0 from J; bases not matched to a gene: 0. CDR1 MDHEN and CDR2 SYDVKM come from the germline V gene.

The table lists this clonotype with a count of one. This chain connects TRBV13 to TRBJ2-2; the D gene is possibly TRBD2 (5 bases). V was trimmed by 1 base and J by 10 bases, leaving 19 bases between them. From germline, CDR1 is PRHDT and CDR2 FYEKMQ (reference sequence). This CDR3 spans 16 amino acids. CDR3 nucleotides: TGTGCCAGCAGCTTAGTGGCAGCGGAGCCGATGGAGGAGCTGTTTTTT. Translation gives CASSLVAAEPMEELFF. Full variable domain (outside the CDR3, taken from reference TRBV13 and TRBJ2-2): AAGVIQSPRHLIKEKRETATLKCYPIPRHDTVYWYQQGPGQDPQFLISFYEKMQSDKGSIPDRFSAQQFSDYHSELNMSSLELGDSALYFCASSLVAAEPMEELFFGEGSRLTVL.

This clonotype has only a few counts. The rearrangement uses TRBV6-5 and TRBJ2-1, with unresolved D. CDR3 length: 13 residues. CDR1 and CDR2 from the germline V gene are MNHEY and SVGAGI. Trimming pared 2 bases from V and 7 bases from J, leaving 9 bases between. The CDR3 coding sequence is TGTGCCAGCAGTTACCCCCTTAGTAATGAGCAGTTCTTC. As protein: CASSYPLSNEQFF.

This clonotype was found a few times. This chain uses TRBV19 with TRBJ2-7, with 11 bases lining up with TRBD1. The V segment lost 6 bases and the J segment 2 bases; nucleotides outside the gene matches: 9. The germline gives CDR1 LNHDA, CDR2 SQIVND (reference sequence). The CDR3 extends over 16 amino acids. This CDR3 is CASSAQPGQGAYEQYF. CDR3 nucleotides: TGTGCCAGTAGCGCTCAACCGGGACAGGGGGCCTACGAGCAGTACTTC.

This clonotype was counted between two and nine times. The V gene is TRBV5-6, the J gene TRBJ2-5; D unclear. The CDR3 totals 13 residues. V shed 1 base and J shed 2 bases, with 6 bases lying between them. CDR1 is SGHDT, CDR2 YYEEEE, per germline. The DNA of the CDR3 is TGTGCCAGCAGCTTGTATGGTCAAGAGACCCAGTACTTC. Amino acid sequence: CASSLYGQETQYF.

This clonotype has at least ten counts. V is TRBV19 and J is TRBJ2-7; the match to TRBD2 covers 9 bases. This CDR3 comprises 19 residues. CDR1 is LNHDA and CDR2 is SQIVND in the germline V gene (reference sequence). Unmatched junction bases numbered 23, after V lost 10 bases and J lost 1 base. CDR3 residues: CATPRAVFLQTSGSYEQYF. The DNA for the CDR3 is TGTGCCACTCCCAGGGCGGTATTTCTCCAGACTAGCGGATCCTACGAGCAGTACTTC.

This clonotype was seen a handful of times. CDR3 nucleotides: TGTGCCAGCAGCTTTAAGGGAGTATCCGAGCAGTACTTC. Amino acid sequence: CASSFKGVSEQYF. V usage is TRBV5-4 and J usage is TRBJ2-7; the D gene is possibly TRBD2 (5 bases). The V end was cut by 2 bases, the J end by 6 bases, with 12 bases between. Germline loops: CDR1 SGHNT, CDR2 YYREEE (reference sequence). The CDR3 extends over 13 amino acids.

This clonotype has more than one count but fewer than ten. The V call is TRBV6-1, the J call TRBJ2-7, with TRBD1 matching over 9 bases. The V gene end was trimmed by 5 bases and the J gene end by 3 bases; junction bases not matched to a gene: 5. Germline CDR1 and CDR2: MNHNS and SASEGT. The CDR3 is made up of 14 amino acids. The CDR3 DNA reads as TGTGCCAGCAGTAGAACAGGGGGCAACTACGAGCAGTACTTC. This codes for CASSRTGGNYEQYF.

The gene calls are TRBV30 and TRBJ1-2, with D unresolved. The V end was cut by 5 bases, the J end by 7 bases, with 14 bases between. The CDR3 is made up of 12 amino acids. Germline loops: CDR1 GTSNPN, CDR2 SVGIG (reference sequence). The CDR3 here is CAWSRETPGYTF. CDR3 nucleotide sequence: TGTGCCTGGTCCCGCGAGACCCCTGGCTACACCTTC.

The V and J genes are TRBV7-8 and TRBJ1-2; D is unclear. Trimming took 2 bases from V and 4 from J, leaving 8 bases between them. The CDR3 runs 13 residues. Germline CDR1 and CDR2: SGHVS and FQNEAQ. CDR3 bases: TGTGCCAGCAGCTTAATTGAGGGCTATGGCTACACCTTC. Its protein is CASSLIEGYGYTF.

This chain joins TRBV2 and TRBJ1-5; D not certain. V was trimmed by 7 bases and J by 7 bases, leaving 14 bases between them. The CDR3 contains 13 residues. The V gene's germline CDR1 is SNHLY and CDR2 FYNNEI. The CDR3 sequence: CASTIQVGQPQHF. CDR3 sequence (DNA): TGTGCCAGCACTATCCAGGTGGGACAGCCCCAGCATTTT.

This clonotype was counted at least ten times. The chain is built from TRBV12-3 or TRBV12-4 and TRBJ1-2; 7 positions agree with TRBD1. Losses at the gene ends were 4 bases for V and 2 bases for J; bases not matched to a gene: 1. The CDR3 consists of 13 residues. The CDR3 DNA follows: TGTGCCAGCAGTTGGGGACAGAACTATGGCTACACCTTC. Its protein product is CASSWGQNYGYTF.